This is a list of T cell receptor beta chains from one sample in a study of CD8 T cells in Susac syndrome. TCRdb fed the immunoSEQ multiplex PCR reads into MiXCR, producing one record per CDR3 protein. The sample records 71,000 or so distinct CDR3 sequences, 93% being singletons. Sample: CD4+ T cells from PBMCs. The receptors derive from a human donor with Susac syndrome. CDR3s include the opening cysteine and the closing phenylalanine or tryptophan. Each record gives: V gene, D gene, J gene, clone size, CDR3 DNA, CDR3 protein. The D gene is left open where the match is weak. For some rows the clone size is stated as once, few or many, or as a class when expanded; others skip it.

V: TRBV6-5
D: NA
J: TRBJ1-1
size: NA
DNA: TGTGCCAGCAGTTACGGTCCCCGGGGCTTCGGCACTGAAGCTTTCTTT
CDR3: CASSYGPRGFGTEAFF

V: TRBV28
D: TRBD1
J: TRBJ1-5
size: NA
DNA: TGTGCCAGCAGTATAGGGGGCGGGAATCAGCCCCAGCATTTT
CDR3: CASSIGGGNQPQHF

V: TRBV7-9
D: NA
J: TRBJ1-1
size: NA
DNA: TGTGCCAGCAGTGAGGTTGGCATGAACACTGAAGCTTTCTTT
CDR3: CASSEVGMNTEAFF

V: TRBV27
D: TRBD1
J: TRBJ1-2
size: NA
DNA: TGTGCCAGCGGGGGACAGGTCTCCGGAGGCTACACCTTC
CDR3: CASGGQVSGGYTF

V: TRBV7-9
D: TRBD2
J: TRBJ2-3
size: NA
DNA: TGTGCCAGCAGCCCTAACAGACTAGCGGGGGGACACACAGATACGCAGTATTTT
CDR3: CASSPNRLAGGHTDTQYF

V: TRBV7-7
D: NA
J: TRBJ2-2
size: NA
DNA: TGTGCTAGCGGTCAGCCGAACACCGGGGAGCTGTTTTTT
CDR3: CASGQPNTGELFF

V: TRBV19
D: TRBD1
J: TRBJ1-2
size: NA
DNA: TGTGCCAGTACCTGGGGACAGTCACACTATGGCTACACCTTC
CDR3: CASTWGQSHYGYTF

V: TRBV18
D: NA
J: TRBJ2-4
size: NA
DNA: TGTGCCAGCTCACCCGCCCAGGGAGCCAAAAACATTCAGTACTTC
CDR3: CASSPAQGAKNIQYF

V: TRBV20-1
D: TRBD2
J: TRBJ2-3
size: NA
DNA: TGCAGTGCCGTGTTAGGGGCTAGCGGTCCAGATACGCAGTATTTT
CDR3: CSAVLGASGPDTQYF

V: TRBV4-3
D: TRBD1
J: TRBJ1-1
size: NA
DNA: TGCGCCAGCAGCCAGAAACAGGGGTCGTACACTGAAGCTTTCTTT
CDR3: CASSQKQGSYTEAFF

V: TRBV11-1
D: TRBD2
J: TRBJ2-1
size: NA
DNA: TGTGCCAGCAGCTTGACGATAGGACTAGCGGGGAACGGGCGCTCCTACAATGAGCAGTTCTTC
CDR3: CASSLTIGLAGNGRSYNEQFF

V: TRBV5-1
D: TRBD1
J: TRBJ2-2
size: once
DNA: TGCGCCAGCAGGGCCAGGGGGCCCACCGGGGAGCTGTTTTTT
CDR3: CASRARGPTGELFF

V: TRBV20-1
D: NA
J: TRBJ1-1
size: once
DNA: TGCAGTGCTAGAGATCAGCGGGGGGCCACTGAAGCTTTCTTT
CDR3: CSARDQRGATEAFF

V: TRBV7-8
D: NA
J: TRBJ2-7
size: NA
DNA: TGTGCCAGCAGCTTAGTAGATTCTTACGAGCAGTACTTC
CDR3: CASSLVDSYEQYF

V: TRBV30
D: NA
J: TRBJ2-2
size: once
DNA: TGTGCCTGGGGGCTAGCAGGCATCGGGGAGCTGTTTTTT
CDR3: CAWGLAGIGELFF

V: TRBV4-3
D: TRBD2
J: TRBJ2-1
size: NA
DNA: TGCGCCAGCAGCCAAGAAGGGACTAGCGGATACAATGAGCAGTTCTTC
CDR3: CASSQEGTSGYNEQFF

V: TRBV20-1
D: TRBD1
J: TRBJ1-2
size: NA
DNA: TGCAGTAGACAGGGCGGCTATGGCTACACCTTC
CDR3: CSRQGGYGYTF

V: TRBV7-3
D: TRBD1
J: TRBJ2-1
size: NA
DNA: TGTGCCAGCAGCCGGGACAGGGGGCGCTGGGATGAGCAGTTCTTC
CDR3: CASSRDRGRWDEQFF

V: TRBV7-9
D: NA
J: TRBJ1-5
size: NA
DNA: TGTGCCAGCAGCTCCGATGACACCATCAGCAATCAGCCCCAGCATTTT
CDR3: CASSSDDTISNQPQHF

V: TRBV19
D: NA
J: TRBJ1-2
size: NA
DNA: TGTGCCACCCTGACAGTAAACTATGGCTACACCTTC
CDR3: CATLTVNYGYTF

V: TRBV28
D: TRBD1
J: TRBJ2-6
size: NA
DNA: TGTGCCAGCAGTCCCCCGATGGTCATGCAGGGGGCGAACGGGGCCAACGTCCTGACTTTC
CDR3: CASSPPMVMQGANGANVLTF

V: TRBV3-1
D: TRBD1
J: TRBJ2-6
size: NA
DNA: TGTGCCAGCAGCCAATGGGACAGGCAAAGGACTGGGGCCAACGTCCTGACTTTC
CDR3: CASSQWDRQRTGANVLTF

V: TRBV11-1
D: TRBD1
J: TRBJ1-1
size: NA
DNA: TGTGCCAGCAGAGGGACAGGGGTCCCCATGAACACTGAAGCTTTCTTT
CDR3: CASRGTGVPMNTEAFF

V: TRBV5-1
D: TRBD1
J: TRBJ2-7
size: NA
DNA: TGCGCCAGCAGCTATCGACAGGGGACCTACGAGCAGTACTTC
CDR3: CASSYRQGTYEQYF

V: TRBV7-2
D: NA
J: TRBJ1-5
size: NA
DNA: TGTGCCAGCAGCTTTCAAGCCGGGACCCTTACCTTCCCGCCCCAGCATTTT
CDR3: CASSFQAGTLTFPPQHF

V: TRBV18
D: NA
J: TRBJ1-1
size: NA
DNA: TGTGCCAGCTCAGAAGCACAGGTGATAGGTACTGAAGCTTTCTTT
CDR3: CASSEAQVIGTEAFF

V: TRBV6-6
D: TRBD1
J: TRBJ2-7
size: NA
DNA: TGTGCCAGCAGTTCCGCCAGGGGGCAGAGGGAGCAGTACTTC
CDR3: CASSSARGQREQYF

V: TRBV30
D: NA
J: TRBJ2-7
size: NA
DNA: TGTGCCTGGGGGGGGCTCTCCTACGAGCAGTACTTC
CDR3: CAWGGLSYEQYF

V: TRBV20-1
D: NA
J: TRBJ1-1
size: NA
DNA: TGCAGTGCTAGGCTTATGGTCGGGGGCCCTGAAGCTTTCTTT
CDR3: CSARLMVGGPEAFF

V: TRBV18
D: TRBD1
J: TRBJ2-7
size: NA
DNA: TGTGCCAGCTCACCAGGGACAGGTATTTCGTTTGACGAGCAGTACTTC
CDR3: CASSPGTGISFDEQYF

V: TRBV6-1
D: NA
J: TRBJ2-2
size: NA
DNA: TGTGCCAGCACACACCCTGAAGGGACGGCGAACACCGGGGAGCTGTTTTTT
CDR3: CASTHPEGTANTGELFF

V: TRBV19
D: NA
J: TRBJ1-2
size: NA
DNA: TGTGCCAGTAGTCAGGGAGGCGTGGATGGCTACACCTTC
CDR3: CASSQGGVDGYTF

V: TRBV7-9
D: NA
J: TRBJ2-1
size: NA
DNA: TGTGCCAGCAGCTTAAATAGGGAAGTAGGCTGGTCCTACAATGAGCAGTTCTTC
CDR3: CASSLNREVGWSYNEQFF

V: TRBV7-2
D: NA
J: TRBJ1-1
size: NA
DNA: TGTGCCAGCAGCCCCCCCCGGGGGCCCATGAACACTGAAGCTTTCTTT
CDR3: CASSPPRGPMNTEAFF

V: TRBV5-4
D: NA
J: TRBJ2-7
size: NA
DNA: TGTGCCAGCAGCTTCCCCACGTCCTACGAGCAGTACTTC
CDR3: CASSFPTSYEQYF

V: TRBV30
D: NA
J: TRBJ2-5
size: few
DNA: TGTGCCTGGAGTGTACGGATCGGGACGGGTAGTACCCAGTACTTC
CDR3: CAWSVRIGTGSTQYF

V: TRBV6-5
D: NA
J: TRBJ1-2
size: NA
DNA: TGTGCCAGCAGTTCTCACAGAACTAACTATGGCTACACCTTC
CDR3: CASSSHRTNYGYTF

V: TRBV27
D: NA
J: TRBJ2-7
size: NA
DNA: TGTGCCAGTATCTTTTGGCGGGGATCTGAGTACGAGCAGTACTTC
CDR3: CASIFWRGSEYEQYF

V: TRBV3-1
D: TRBD1
J: TRBJ1-1
size: NA
DNA: TGTGCCAGCAGCCAAGGGAGGGGGCTGAACACTGAAGCTTTCTTT
CDR3: CASSQGRGLNTEAFF

V: TRBV5-6
D: TRBD1
J: TRBJ2-2
size: NA
DNA: TGTGCCAGCAGCCCGCCGGGACAGGGTCGGACCGGGGAGCTGTTTTTT
CDR3: CASSPPGQGRTGELFF

V: TRBV27
D: NA
J: TRBJ2-2
size: NA
DNA: TGTGCCAGCAAAGGGTTTTCAGGGAGGTTCACCGGGGAGCTGTTTTTT
CDR3: CASKGFSGRFTGELFF

V: TRBV6-2/TRBV6-3
D: NA
J: TRBJ2-1
size: once
DNA: TGTGCCAGCACTTGGGGGAATGAGCAGTTCTTC
CDR3: CASTWGNEQFF

V: TRBV19
D: NA
J: TRBJ2-6
size: NA
DNA: TGTGCCAGTTCTGACCTCGGGCAGGCGGGCTCCAACGTCCTGACTTTC
CDR3: CASSDLGQAGSNVLTF

V: TRBV20-1
D: TRBD1
J: TRBJ2-1
size: NA
DNA: TGCAGTGCTAGTCGCGGGACAGGGGGGAATGAGCAGTTCTTC
CDR3: CSASRGTGGNEQFF

V: TRBV30
D: TRBD2
J: TRBJ2-1
size: NA
DNA: TGTGCCTGGAGTACCGGACTAGCGGGGGGGCCGGGTAATGAGCAGTTCTTC
CDR3: CAWSTGLAGGPGNEQFF

V: TRBV29-1
D: TRBD1
J: TRBJ1-1
size: NA
DNA: TGCAGTACGAAGCGGACAGGGGAGAACACTGAAGCTTTCTTT
CDR3: CSTKRTGENTEAFF

V: TRBV7-9
D: TRBD2
J: TRBJ2-5
size: NA
DNA: TGTGCCAGCAGCTTATTTTTGGGACTAGCGGGGGCCGGAGGAGAGACCCAGTACTTC
CDR3: CASSLFLGLAGAGGETQYF

V: TRBV21-1
D: NA
J: TRBJ2-7
size: NA
DNA: TGTGCCAGCAGACTCCGGGAGGATAGATTTTACGAGCAGTACTTC
CDR3: CASRLREDRFYEQYF

V: TRBV5-1
D: TRBD1
J: TRBJ2-7
size: once
DNA: TGCGCCAGCAGCTCCAGATCGACAGGGGGCTTCCACGAGCAGTACTTC
CDR3: CASSSRSTGGFHEQYF

V: TRBV28
D: NA
J: TRBJ2-7
size: NA
DNA: TGTGCCAGCAGCCAGCCGGGCATCTACTACGAGCAGTACTTC
CDR3: CASSQPGIYYEQYF

V: TRBV24-1
D: NA
J: TRBJ1-2
size: NA
DNA: TGTGCCACCAGTGGCCCTACGAGAGGCTACAGGGCGCCGCGCTATGGCTACACCTTC
CDR3: CATSGPTRGYRAPRYGYTF

V: TRBV28
D: NA
J: TRBJ2-7
size: NA
DNA: TGTGCCAGCAGAGCCTGGGGGACATACTACGAGCAGTACTTC
CDR3: CASRAWGTYYEQYF